This T cell receptor (beta chain) comes out of a study of a mutant IDH1 vaccine in newly diagnosed glioma. Study-level information: Following radiotherapy alone, or alongside temozolomide cycles, vaccination was started after an interval of 4-6 weeks.

The CDR3 is 15 residues long. After removal of 10 bases from V and 3 bases from J, the junction contained 11 bases not matched to a gene. The germline gives CDR1 MDHEN, CDR2 SYDVKM. Assay: immunoSEQ multiplex PCR; the TCRdb copy retains only in-frame clones and omits some. The sample has about 94,000 clones; roughly 89% are singletons. As for this clone: Its target is not known.

Study results and caveats: Pseudoprogression appeared independent of alterations in top peripheral clonotypes. The vaccine induced immune responses, and these occurred in around 93% of patients.

The time point is: week 47, end of study. Topical imiquimod accompanied each vaccine dose, which consisted of 300 ug of mutant IDH1 20-mer peptide. Newly diagnosed WHO grade 3 or 4 IDH1-mutant, ATRX-lost astrocytomas were identified in the donors. The chain joins TRBV28 to TRBJ1-2; 10 nucleotides agree with TRBD1. The sequencing here drew on PBMCs, taken from a glioma patient whose treatment included an IDH1 peptide vaccine. This receptor was taken from a woman between 45 and 60 years old with glioma. The CDR3 nucleotides read TGTGCCACCTCCCCCGGGACAGGGGTGTACTATGGCTACACCTTC. Protein product: CATSPGTGVYYGYTF.